The entry below gives a single T cell receptor (beta chain) sequence along with its context. Trimming shortened V by 5 bases and J by 1 base, and 12 bases separated the two germline ends. The CDR3 contains 14 residues. The V gene's germline CDR1 is SGHRS and CDR2 YFSETQ. The sample comes from a study of cytomegalovirus exposure and HLA in healthy donors. This PCR relied on a set of 60 Vbeta primers and 13 Jbeta primers. TCRdb's copy holds only in-frame clones and misses some; the assay was immunoSEQ multiplex PCR. The sample gives tens of thousands of clones, more than 75% of which show up once; over 3% is in the top ten.

The origin of this receptor is a woman in her forties in good health and CMV-seronegative. Sequenced material: PBMCs. The rearrangement joins TRBV5-1 to TRBJ1-1; tentative D call: TRBD1 (6 bases). DNA of the CDR3: TGCGCCAGCAGGCAGGGACACCCGAACACTGAAGCTTTCTTT. Its protein product is CASRQGHPNTEAFF.